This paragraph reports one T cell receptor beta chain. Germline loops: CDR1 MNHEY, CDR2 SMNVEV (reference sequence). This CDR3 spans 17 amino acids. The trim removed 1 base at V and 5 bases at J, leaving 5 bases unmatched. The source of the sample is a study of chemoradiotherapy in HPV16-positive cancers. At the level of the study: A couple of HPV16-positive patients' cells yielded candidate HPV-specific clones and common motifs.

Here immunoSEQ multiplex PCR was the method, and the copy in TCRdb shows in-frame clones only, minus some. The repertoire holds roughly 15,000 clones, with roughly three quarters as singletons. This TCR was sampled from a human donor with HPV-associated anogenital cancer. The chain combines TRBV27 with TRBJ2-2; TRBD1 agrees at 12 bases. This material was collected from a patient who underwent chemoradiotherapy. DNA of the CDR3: TGTGCCAGCAGTTTATTTGGGGACAGGGGGCAAACCGGGGAGCTGTTTTTT. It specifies CASSLFGDRGQTGELFF.